Below are 19 T cell receptor beta chains sequenced from a single sample in a study of response to subunit inactivated influenza vaccine. TCRdb reprocessed the RT-PCR reads via MiXCR and lists one record per CDR3 protein. In the table there are hundreds of thousands of distinct CDR3 sequences, about 18% of which are singletons. Sequencing was performed on PBMCs from blood, taken 5 to 6 days after vaccination. The receptors were sampled from a man aged 45-60 years who received an inactivated influenza vaccine.

The CDR3 DNA sequence: TGCAGTGCTAGATCCGGGTCTGGGGCCAACGTCCTGACTTTC. This translates into CSARSGSGANVLTF. The chain joins TRBV20-1 to TRBJ2-6, with D unclear. The ends were cut back, 2 bases at V and 1 base at J, with 6 bases in the middle. The germline gives CDR1 DFQATT, CDR2 SNEGSKA (reference sequence). The CDR3 totals 14 residues.

This sequence joins TRBV2 and TRBJ1-4; D gene uncertain. The germline V gene has CDR1 SNHLY and CDR2 FYNNEI. Trimming removed 3 bases at V and 0 bases at J, with 8 bases between. This CDR3 spans 15 amino acids. The CDR3 sequence: CASSDVLATNEKLFF. The CDR3 DNA follows: TGTGCCAGCAGTGACGTACTAGCAACTAATGAAAAACTGTTTTTT.

This clonotype was seen more than once but under ten times. V usage is TRBV20-1 and J usage is TRBJ2-7, with TRBD2 matching over 12 bases. The CDR3 is made up of 16 amino acids. V dropped 2 bases and J dropped 0; count of bases not matched to a gene: 5. Germline V gives CDR1 DFQATT, CDR2 SNEGSKA (reference sequence). CDR3 coding DNA: TGCAGTGCTAGACCGGGACTAGCGGGTCGCTCCTACGAGCAGTACTTC. Amino acids: CSARPGLAGRSYEQYF.

This clonotype came up many times. The V call is TRBV4-3, the J call TRBJ1-5, with 9 nucleotides matching TRBD1. Germline-derived CDR1 and CDR2 are LGHNA and YSLEER. The CDR3 runs 15 residues. J lost 3 bases, V lost 1 base, and 1 base had no gene match. The CDR3 reads CASSQGTGVNQPQHF. The CDR3 coding sequence is TGCGCCAGCAGCCAAGGGACAGGGGTCAATCAGCCCCAGCATTTT.

This chain links TRBV28 with TRBJ2-7; TRBD1 agrees at 12 bases. The CDR3 length is 17 residues. The V gene end was trimmed by 6 bases and the J gene end by 5 bases; junction bases not matched to a gene: 14. Germline V CDR1 and CDR2: MDHEN, SYDVKM. The CDR3 is CASSSQWGQGAPHEQYF. CDR3 nucleotide sequence: TGTGCCAGCAGCTCCCAGTGGGGACAGGGGGCCCCCCACGAGCAGTACTTC.

The chain is built from TRBV12-3 or TRBV12-4 and TRBJ1-1; 9 positions match TRBD1. This CDR3 is built from 15 residues. V shed 6 bases, J shed 6 bases, and the junction held 11 bases outside the gene matches. The DNA for the CDR3 is TGTGCCAGCAGACTCCGGACAGGGGTCTATTCTGAAGCTTTCTTT. It specifies CASRLRTGVYSEAFF.

The V gene is TRBV5-1, the J gene TRBJ2-7; the match to TRBD2 covers 12 bases. V trimming: 4 bases; J trimming: 5 bases; junction bases outside the gene matches: 4. The germline CDR1 and CDR2 sequences are SGHRS and YFSETQ. This CDR3 spans 14 amino acids. In DNA, the CDR3 is TGCGCCAGCAGCCATGGACTAGCGGGAAACGAGCAGTACTTC. Encoded protein: CASSHGLAGNEQYF. The full variable domain, completed using reference TRBV5-1 and TRBJ2-7, is KAGVTQTPRYLIKTRGQQVTLSCSPISGHRSVSWYQQTPGQGLQFLFEYFSETQRNKGNFPGRFSGRQFSNSRSEMNVSTLELGDSALYLCASSHGLAGNEQYFGPGTRLTVT.

J is TRBJ2-2 and V is TRBV30; D unresolved. Trimming took 1 base from V and 8 from J, leaving 11 bases between them. The CDR3 contains 13 residues. From germline, CDR1 is GTSNPN and CDR2 SVGIG (reference sequence). The CDR3 region is CAWSEWLRGELFF. CDR3 DNA sequence: TGTGCCTGGAGTGAATGGTTGAGAGGGGAGCTGTTTTTT.

This clonotype was seen only a few times. The rearrangement links TRBV5-1 to TRBJ1-5, with D tentatively TRBD1 (5 bases). Looked up from germline, CDR1 is SGHRS and CDR2 is YFSETQ. The CDR3 covers 15 residues. Trimming pared 0 bases from V and 4 bases from J, leaving 11 bases between. The CDR3 DNA sequence: TGCGCCAGCAGCTTGGATCAGGGATATAATCAGCCCCAGCATTTT. Amino acids: CASSLDQGYNQPQHF.

There are a few counts of this clonotype. This rearrangement joins TRBV15 to TRBJ2-7, with 9 bases matching TRBD1. With 5 bases clipped from V and 7 bases from J, the junction kept 15 bases outside the gene matches. Per the germline V gene, CDR1 is LNHNV and CDR2 is YYDKDF (reference sequence). This CDR3 is built from 16 residues. CDR3 amino acids: CATSPSLGQGVKEQYF. CDR3 sequence (DNA): TGTGCCACCAGCCCGTCGTTGGGACAGGGAGTGAAGGAGCAGTACTTC.

This clonotype was counted only a few times. The chain couples TRBV11-2 to TRBJ2-1, with 9 positions matching TRBD2. The CDR3 is made up of 18 amino acids. Germline trimming cut 1 base from V and 7 bases from J; bases unmatched to any gene: 14. Looked up from germline, CDR1 is SGHAT and CDR2 is FQNNGV. The CDR3 spells CASSLVGAGSGSRNEQFF. The DNA for the CDR3 is TGTGCCAGCAGCTTAGTCGGGGCCGGTAGCGGGAGTCGGAATGAGCAGTTCTTC.

This clonotype was seen a single time. This sequence joins TRBV21-1 and TRBJ2-7; TRBD1, as called in the table, went unchecked against the DNA. TRBV21-1 is given as a pseudogene. The CDR3 totals 15 residues. The CDR3 loop reads CASSKRGGSWNEQYF. In DNA, the CDR3 is TGTGCCAGCAGCAAAAGGGGCGGGAGCTGGAACGAGCAGTACTTC.

Comment on this clonotype: This may come from a read error, since a much larger clone is one base off. This chain connects TRBV27 to TRBJ2-1; 11 bases line up with TRBD1. CDR3 size: 14 residues. Germline trimming cut 8 bases from V and 7 bases from J; bases unmatched to any gene: 7. The V gene's germline CDR1 is MNHEY and CDR2 SMNVEV (reference sequence). CDR3 loop: CASGSGTGGNEQFF. The DNA for the CDR3 is TGTGCCAGCGGCAGCGGGACAGGGGGGAATGAGCAGTTCTTC.

This clonotype has just a few counts. The rearrangement uses TRBV4-3 and TRBJ2-1, with 7 bases aligning to TRBD1. The CDR3 has 17 amino acids. CDR1 LGHNA and CDR2 YSLEER come from the germline V gene. V was clipped by 2 bases and J by 4 bases; unmatched bases: 11. In DNA form, the CDR3 reads TGCGCCAGCAGCCAAAGCGCCGGGACAGCGTATTACAATGAGCAGTTCTTC. This gives the protein CASSQSAGTAYYNEQFF.

This clonotype came up a few times. CDR3 in amino acids: CASSQHSSLGAEAFF. DNA for the CDR3: TGCGCCAGCAGCCAACATTCATCTCTAGGGGCTGAAGCTTTCTTT. This chain connects TRBV4-1 to TRBJ1-1; D might be TRBD1 (5 bases). Germline V lookup: CDR1 MGHRA, CDR2 YSYEKL. The CDR3 is 15 amino acids. V was pared by 2 bases and J by 6 bases, with 16 bases between.

The gene calls are TRBV6-1 and TRBJ2-5; the D call may be TRBD1 or TRBD2 (6 bases each). Germline CDR1 is MNHNS and CDR2 is SASEGT. This CDR3 region has 16 residues. The ends were cut back, 6 bases at V and 1 base at J, with 18 bases in the middle. CDR3 nucleotide sequence: TGTGCCAGCAGGGACCTTTACCGGGGGCGCCAAGAGACCCAGTACTTC. Protein sequence: CASRDLYRGRQETQYF.

This clonotype was observed a single time. The rearrangement links TRBV18 to TRBJ2-5; 9 nucleotides align to TRBD2. Germline V gives CDR1 KGHSH, CDR2 LQKENI. Trimming at V came to 1 base and at J to 1 base, leaving 4 bases not matched to a gene. This CDR3 is built from 16 residues. CDR3 sequence reads: CASSPRSGGPQETQYF. The CDR3 DNA is TGTGCCAGCTCACCACGTAGCGGGGGACCCCAAGAGACCCAGTACTTC.

V is TRBV24-1 and J is TRBJ2-2; 9 bases map to TRBD1. Germline CDR1 KGHDR, CDR2 SFDVKD. The CDR3 sequence is 13 residues long. V shed 7 bases and J 6 bases; nucleotides not matched to a gene: 2. CDR3 residues: CATRQGAAGELFF. CDR3 nucleotide sequence: TGTGCCACCAGACAGGGGGCCGCCGGGGAGCTGTTTTTT.

The table lists this clonotype with a few counts. The chain combines TRBV9 with TRBJ2-1, with D possibly matching TRBD1 (5 bases). Between the trimmed V and J ends, which lost 0 bases and 3 bases, there was a span of 10 bases. The CDR3 runs 15 residues. The germline gives CDR1 SGDLS, CDR2 YYNGEE. The CDR3 sequence is CASSVGQQNYNEQFF. The CDR3 nucleotides read TGTGCCAGCAGCGTAGGACAGCAAAACTACAATGAGCAGTTCTTC. The variable domain in full, completed from reference TRBV9 and TRBJ2-1, reads DSGVTQTPKHLITATGQRVTLRCSPRSGDLSVYWYQQSLDQGLQFLIQYYNGEERAKGNILERFSAQQFPDLHSELNLSSLELGDSALYFCASSVGQQNYNEQFFGPGTRLTVL.